These T cell receptor beta chains were read from a single sample in a study of response to subunit inactivated influenza vaccine. MiXCR, applied by TCRdb to the RT-PCR reads, yields one record per CDR3 protein. The sample lists 650,000 to 700,000 distinct CDR3 sequences; 15% to 18% were seen once. Sequences were derived from PBMCs from blood, sampled approximately 13 days after vaccination. Every receptor here comes from a man in his fifties or sixties who received an inactivated influenza vaccine. Both conserved end residues are part of each CDR3. D genes are given only for firm matches. Rows may omit the clone size; those that give it use once, few, many or a size class.

len,v_gene,abundance,d_gene,j_gene,CDR3nt,CDR3aa
14,TRBV12-3/TRBV12-4,.,.,TRBJ2-3,TGTGCCAGCAGTACCGGACCCGGAGGAGATACGCAGTATTTT,CASSTGPGGDTQYF
16,TRBV5-6,.,.,TRBJ2-1,TGTGCCAGCAGCTTGTTTACGGGACTCCTCTACAATGAGCAGTTCTTC,CASSLFTGLLYNEQFF
20,TRBV28,.,.,TRBJ2-1,TGTGCCAGCAGTTTACCAGGACAGATAGGGGGATCACGGGGTTACAATGAGCAGTTCTTC,CASSLPGQIGGSRGYNEQFF
16,TRBV4-3,few,TRBD2,TRBJ2-1,TGCGCCAGCAGCCGAGGACTAGCGGGGATCTACAATGAGCAGTTCTTC,CASSRGLAGIYNEQFF
15,TRBV6-1,few,.,TRBJ2-7,TGTGCCAGCAGTGAAGTACCAGGAAACTCCTACGAGCAGTACTTC,CASSEVPGNSYEQYF
14,TRBV7-9,.,TRBD1,TRBJ2-7,TGTGCCAGCAGCCCCGGGACAGGTCCAGGGGAGCAGTACTTC,CASSPGTGPGEQYF
15,TRBV7-8,many,.,TRBJ1-6,TGTGCCAGCAGACTTATTAGGCTGGATAATTCACCCCTCCACTTT,CASRLIRLDNSPLHF
11,TRBV29-1,.,.,TRBJ2-5,TGCACCATCGATCGGGGGGAGACCCAGTACTTC,CTIDRGETQYF
14,TRBV11-1,.,.,TRBJ2-1,TGTGCCAGCCTCGACCGGGACGTTTACAATGAGCAGTTCTTC,CASLDRDVYNEQFF
14,TRBV9,many,.,TRBJ2-7,TGTGCCAGCAGCCCCGGGGACATATCCTACGAGCAGTACTTC,CASSPGDISYEQYF
14,TRBV12-3/TRBV12-4,.,.,TRBJ2-5,TGTGCCAGCAGTTCGCGCGGGACTGAAGGTGCCCAGTACTTC,CASSSRGTEGAQYF
15,TRBV29-1,.,TRBD1,TRBJ2-1,TGCAGCGTTGCCCTTCGGGACAGGCCTTCCATTGAGCAGTTCTTC,CSVALRDRPSIEQFF
15,TRBV7-9,.,.,TRBJ2-7,TGTGCCAGCAGCCCTTCCCAGAAAAACTTCTACGAGCAGTACTTC,CASSPSQKNFYEQYF
16,TRBV12-3/TRBV12-4,few,.,TRBJ2-2,TGTGCCAGCAGTTTATCCCAGGGGACCGGGACCGGGGAGCTGTTTTTT,CASSLSQGTGTGELFF
16,TRBV12-3/TRBV12-4,.,.,TRBJ1-4,TGTGCCAGCAGTTTAGCGGATCCGGGGAGGGTAGAGAAACTGTTTTTT,CASSLADPGRVEKLFF
16,TRBV7-8,.,.,TRBJ2-3,TGTGCCAGCAGCCTACAGGGAGCGATGGGCACAGATACGCAGTATTTT,CASSLQGAMGTDTQYF
17,TRBV5-1,few,TRBD2,TRBJ2-5,TGCGCCAGCAGCATAGGGACTAGCGGGGGGCCTCAAGAGACCCAGTACTTC,CASSIGTSGGPQETQYF
14,TRBV12-3/TRBV12-4,many,.,TRBJ2-3,TGTGCCAGCGGACACAGGGCTGTGGTAGATACGCAGTATTTT,CASGHRAVVDTQYF
16,TRBV14,.,.,TRBJ2-3,TGTGCCAGCAGCCAAGTACGGGACTCCATCACAGATACGCAGTATTTT,CASSQVRDSITDTQYF
17,TRBV7-2,.,.,TRBJ2-2,TGTGCCAGCAGCTTAGACGCGGGGGCGGCGGAGACCGGGGAGCTGTTTTTT,CASSLDAGAAETGELFF
14,TRBV14,.,TRBD1,TRBJ1-1,TGTGCCAGCAGCCAAGGAGGGGGCCGCACTGAAGCTTTCTTT,CASSQGGGRTEAFF
15,TRBV7-6,once,.,TRBJ2-7,TGTGCCAGCAGCTTAGAGGCGGGGACAGCCTACGAGCAGTACTTC,CASSLEAGTAYEQYF
17,TRBV15,.,.,TRBJ2-7,TGTGCCACCAGCAGAGGTTCCAGGCAGGGGAGTCCCTACGAGCAGTACTTC,CATSRGSRQGSPYEQYF
15,TRBV5-1,.,TRBD1,TRBJ1-6,TGCGCCAGCAGCCTAAAGGGACAGGGCAGCTCACCCCTCCACTTT,CASSLKGQGSSPLHF
12,TRBV6-6,few,TRBD1,TRBJ1-4,TGTGCCAGCAGGACAGGGAATGAAAAACTGTTTTTT,CASRTGNEKLFF
16,TRBV6-5,.,TRBD2,TRBJ2-7,TGTGCCAGCAGTTCTCCTCGGACTAGCGGGGCCTACGAGCAGTACTTC,CASSSPRTSGAYEQYF
13,TRBV10-3,.,TRBD1,TRBJ2-2,TGTGCCATCAGGACAGGGGCGGCCGGGGAGCTGTTTTTT,CAIRTGAAGELFF